These 24 T cell receptor beta chains were sequenced from one sample in a study of blood T cell repertoires in COVID-19. Sequencing used immunoSEQ multiplex PCR; TCRdb keeps in-frame clones, though not all of them. Here the sample spans some 170,000 clones, around 85% being singletons. The sample consisted of peripheral blood. All receptors derive from a woman in her sixties or seventies with acute or convalescent COVID-19.

The V and J genes are TRBV18 and TRBJ1-5; D gene uncertain. Trimming stripped 6 bases from V and 3 bases from J, with 12 bases between. The CDR3 contains 14 residues. Germline CDR1 is KGHSH and CDR2 is LQKENI. CDR3 amino acids: CASSPGRINQPQHF. Written as DNA, the CDR3 is TGTGCCAGCTCTCCCGGGAGGATCAATCAGCCCCAGCATTTT.

In DNA form, the CDR3 reads TGCGCCAGCAGCTCCGTCTACGGGAACACTGAAGCTTTCTTT. Translation: CASSSVYGNTEAFF. The chain uses TRBV5-1 and TRBJ1-1; D call uncertain. The V end lost 3 bases, the J end lost 1 base, and 10 bases lay between the germline ends. The CDR3 sequence is 14 residues long. Germline-derived CDR1 and CDR2 are SGHRS and YFSETQ.

This rearrangement joins TRBV19 to TRBJ1-5, with D possibly matching TRBD1 (6 bases). The CDR3 is 13 amino acids. The germline V gene encodes CDR1 LNHDA and CDR2 SQIVND (reference sequence). The V end lost 5 bases, the J end lost 7 bases, and 12 bases lay between the germline ends. CDR3: CASSDTGQQPQHF. The CDR3 DNA reads as TGTGCCAGTAGTGACACCGGACAGCAGCCCCAGCATTTT.

To note about this clone: Other DNA sequences within the sample encode an identical CDR3. The rearrangement joins TRBV7-2 to TRBJ2-3; unclear D gene. CDR3 length: 15 amino acids. Trimming took 1 base from V and 2 from J, leaving 10 bases between them. CDR1 SGHTA and CDR2 FQGNSA come from the germline V gene. In nucleotides, the CDR3 is TGTGCCAGCAGCTTAGGTTTAGCCTACACAGATACGCAGTATTTT. As protein: CASSLGLAYTDTQYF.

The V and J genes are TRBV28 and TRBJ2-3; D is undetermined. V was pared by 5 bases and J by 0 bases, with 3 bases between. Germline V CDR1 and CDR2: MDHEN, SYDVKM. The CDR3 contains 12 residues. The CDR3 protein is CASSTSTDTQYF. In DNA, the CDR3 is TGTGCCAGCAGTACTAGCACAGATACGCAGTATTTT. The variable domain in full, completed from reference TRBV28 and TRBJ2-3, reads DVKVTQSSRYLVKRTGEKVFLECVQDMDHENMFWYRQDPGLGLRLIYFSYDVKMKEKGDIPEGYSVSREKKERFSLILESASTNQTSMYLCASSTSTDTQYFGPGTRLTVL.

V and J are TRBV6-2 or TRBV6-3 and TRBJ1-2; a possible D gene is TRBD1 (6 bases). Germline CDR1 and CDR2: MNHEY and SVGEGT. Trimming removed 5 bases from V and 4 bases from J, with 14 bases in between. The CDR3 consists of 14 residues. CDR3 region: CASSRTGTSYGYTF. In nucleotides, the CDR3 is TGTGCCAGCAGTCGTACCGGGACAAGCTATGGCTACACCTTC.

The CDR3, as DNA: TGTGCCACCAGTTATGAGAGCTTTTATGGCTACACCTTC. Translated: CATSYESFYGYTF. The genes are TRBV24-1 and TRBJ1-2; no firm D call. Trimming removed 6 bases at V and 5 bases at J, with 12 bases between. CDR1 and CDR2 (germline): KGHDR, SFDVKD. The length of the CDR3 is 13 residues.

In nucleotides, the CDR3 is TGCGCCAGCAGCTTGACGGGGACAGGGGGCTTTGGCTACACCTTC. It encodes CASSLTGTGGFGYTF. The chain couples TRBV5-1 to TRBJ1-2; 12 bases are shared with TRBD1. The CDR3 consists of 15 residues. CDR1 SGHRS and CDR2 YFSETQ come from the germline V gene. V trimming: 1 base; J trimming: 7 bases; junction bases outside the gene matches: 5.

This chain uses TRBV9 with TRBJ1-2; D possibly corresponds to TRBD1 (6 bases). From germline, CDR1 is SGDLS and CDR2 YYNGEE. V lost 0 bases and J 0 bases, leaving 18 bases between the germline ends. The CDR3 consists of 18 residues. In DNA form, the CDR3 reads TGTGCCAGCAGCGTAGGGGGCCAGGGGATCCTCTCTAACTATGGCTACACCTTC. The encoded protein is CASSVGGQGILSNYGYTF.

The chain uses TRBV11-2 and TRBJ2-3; maybe TRBD2 (5 bases). Between the trimmed V and J ends, which lost 5 bases and 6 bases, there was a span of 24 bases. The length of the CDR3 is 17 residues. Germline CDR1 and CDR2: SGHAT and FQNNGV. The CDR3 loop reads CASSGSRERLFQDTQYF. The CDR3 coding sequence is TGTGCCAGCAGCGGATCTAGGGAGCGCCTTTTTCAGGATACGCAGTATTTT.

V gene TRBV3-1 (or the pseudogene TRBV3-2) combines with J gene TRBJ1-5, with 7 bases aligning to TRBD1. The CDR3 extends over 15 amino acids. The germline V gene encodes CDR1 LGHDT and CDR2 YNNKEL (reference sequence). V dropped 1 base and J dropped 4; count of bases not matched to a gene: 4. In DNA, the CDR3 is TGTGCCAGCAGCCAAGCGTCGGGACAGAATCAGCCCCAGCATTTT. Translating gives CASSQASGQNQPQHF.

The chain joins TRBV11-3 to TRBJ1-1, with 9 bases aligning to TRBD1. The ends lost 1 base at V and 1 base at J; junction bases unmatched: 10. The CDR3 extends over 18 amino acids. Germline V gene lookup returns CDR1 SGHNT and CDR2 YENEEA. This chain's CDR3 is CASSLALRQGGTNTEAFF. CDR3 in DNA: TGTGCCAGCAGCTTAGCCCTCCGACAGGGGGGAACGAACACTGAAGCTTTCTTT. Combining the CDR3 with reference TRBV11-3 and TRBJ1-1 gives the whole variable domain EAGVVQSPRYKIIEKKQPVAFWCNPISGHNTLYWYLQNLGQGPELLIRYENEEAVDDSQLPKDRFSAERLKGVDSTLKIQPAELGDSAVYLCASSLALRQGGTNTEAFFGQGTRLTVV.

The chain recombines TRBV30 with TRBJ2-5, with D possibly being TRBD2 (6 bases). The CDR3 runs 15 residues. Trimming left V 4 bases short and J 4 bases short, with 19 bases between. Germline V gives CDR1 GTSNPN, CDR2 SVGIG (reference sequence). The CDR3 spells CAWTPTSRVGETQYF. CDR3 DNA: TGTGCCTGGACCCCGACTAGTCGAGTTGGAGAGACCCAGTACTTC.

V gene TRBV30 combines with J gene TRBJ1-1; no firm D call. There are 12 residues in the CDR3. The germline V and J ends were trimmed by 2 bases and 1 base, with 5 bases remaining between them. CDR1 and CDR2 (germline): GTSNPN, SVGIG (reference sequence). The CDR3 sequence: CAWSLKNTEAFF. The CDR3 DNA reads as TGTGCCTGGAGTTTAAAGAACACTGAAGCTTTCTTT.

The rearrangement uses TRBV7-2 and TRBJ1-6, with 10 bases matching TRBD1. Germline values: CDR1 SGHTA, CDR2 FQGNSA. This CDR3 has 18 residues. The ends lost 1 base at V and 10 bases at J; junction bases unmatched: 13. The CDR3 nucleotides read TGTGCCAGCAGCTTAGACCGACAGGGGGCCCTATCGGGGTCACCCCTCCACTTT. Its translation: CASSLDRQGALSGSPLHF.

The chain has TRBV2 and TRBJ2-6; D possibly corresponds to TRBD1 (6 bases). This CDR3 spans 15 amino acids. V was shortened by 5 bases and J by 0 bases, with 8 bases between the two germline ends. Germline V gives CDR1 SNHLY, CDR2 FYNNEI. The CDR3 sequence: CASSKGVSGANVLTF. CDR3 nucleotides: TGTGCCAGCAGTAAGGGGGTCTCTGGGGCCAACGTCCTGACTTTC.

The chain has TRBV14 and TRBJ2-2, with 11 bases that match TRBD2. Germline CDR1 reads SGHDN; CDR2 reads FVKESK. This CDR3 contains 17 residues. V dropped 4 bases and J dropped 6; count of bases not matched to a gene: 10. The CDR3 sequence: CASSRGSGRAIAGELFF. As DNA, the CDR3 is TGTGCCAGCAGCCGCGGTAGCGGGAGGGCCATCGCCGGGGAGCTGTTTTTT.

V is TRBV6-1 and J is TRBJ1-1, with a weak D call TRBD1 (5 bases). V lost 1 base and J 10 bases, leaving 13 bases between the germline ends. CDR3 length: 13 residues. Germline CDR1 reads MNHNS; CDR2 reads SASEGT. The CDR3 DNA reads as TGTGCCAGCAGTGAAGGCCCTTTACAGGCAGCTTTCTTT. As protein: CASSEGPLQAAFF.

The J gene is TRBJ1-1, the V gene TRBV11-2; a weak D match, TRBD1 (5 bases). Looked up from germline, CDR1 is SGHAT and CDR2 is FQNNGV. V lost 4 bases and J lost 1, with 10 bases in between. There are 14 residues in the CDR3. CDR3 residues: CASSSAGGNTEAFF. The CDR3 bases are TGTGCCAGCAGCTCGGCGGGGGGGAACACTGAAGCTTTCTTT.

This clone occurred once. The chain recombines TRBV28 with TRBJ2-1; 7 nucleotides line up with TRBD2. The CDR3 is made up of 15 amino acids. Germline CDR1 reads MDHEN; CDR2 reads SYDVKM. V was clipped by 8 bases and J by 3 bases; unmatched bases: 10. The CDR3 coding sequence is TGTGCCAGCGCCCCGGCCGGGAGGATCTACAATGAGCAGTTCTTC. Its translation: CASAPAGRIYNEQFF.

V and J are TRBV9 and TRBJ2-2; 12 nucleotides line up with TRBD1. The CDR3 loop spans 16 amino acids. Germline loops: CDR1 SGDLS, CDR2 YYNGEE. V gave up 3 bases and J gave up 6 bases; unmatched junction bases: 6. Here the CDR3 reads CASSARDRGRPGELFF. CDR3 DNA sequence: TGTGCCAGCAGCGCTCGGGACAGGGGGCGCCCCGGGGAGCTGTTTTTT.

The CDR3 DNA is TGTGCCAGCAGCCCGGGGGGCGGACTCGTCTCCTACAATGAGCAGTTCTTC. Translation: CASSPGGGLVSYNEQFF. This sequence joins TRBV4-2 and TRBJ2-1, with D tentatively TRBD2 (7 bases). This CDR3 is built from 17 residues. Trimming removed 4 bases at V and 0 bases at J, with 16 bases between. Germline CDR1 is LGHNA and CDR2 is YNFKEQ.

The V call is TRBV28, the J call TRBJ2-7, with D possibly being TRBD2 (5 bases). There are 12 residues in the CDR3. Per germline, CDR1 MDHEN and CDR2 SYDVKM. The V and J ends lost 2 bases and 4 bases respectively, with 6 bases between them. CDR3 nucleotides: TGTGCCAGCAGTTTAGGAGGATACGAGCAGTACTTC. Protein sequence: CASSLGGYEQYF.

This chain joins TRBV2 and TRBJ2-1; D is perhaps TRBD2 (5 bases). V lost 0 bases to trimming and J lost 9 bases, with 9 bases between them. The CDR3 runs to 13 residues. From germline, CDR1 is SNHLY and CDR2 FYNNEI. DNA for the CDR3: TGTGCCAGCAGTGAAGCGCGTGGGAGTGAGCAGTTCTTC. This encodes CASSEARGSEQFF.